The entry below gives a single T cell receptor beta chain sequence along with its context. This specimen comes from a study of OX40 agonist ivuxolimab in advanced cancers. The data were produced by immunoSEQ multiplex PCR, yet TCRdb's version contains in-frame clones alone and is incomplete. This sample has around 80,000 clones, with 65% to 90% found just once. Germline loops: CDR1 SGHNT, CDR2 YENEEA. The J segment lost 6 bases and the V segment lost 1 base, leaving 5 bases of the junction unmatched. The CDR3 runs to 16 residues. J is TRBJ2-1 and V is TRBV11-3; 11 nucleotides line up with TRBD2. The source is an adult with an advanced solid tumor such as melanoma, head and neck, liver or kidney cancer. Material: CD4+ or CD8+ T cells sorted from blood, obtained in a trial of the OX40 agonist ivuxolimab. The CDR3 coding sequence is TGTGCCAGCAGCTTAGGTGATAGCGGGGGGGGCAATGAGCAGTTCTTC. As protein: CASSLGDSGGGNEQFF.